Below, 16 T cell receptor beta chains from the same sample are listed, as sequenced in a study of identical twins. From the 5' RACE reads, TCRdb called clonotypes with MiXCR, one entry per CDR3 protein. The sample carries about 150,000 distinct CDR3 sequences, 3% to 4% recorded once. The sequenced material came from memory T cells sorted from blood. The receptors originated from a man younger than 30 in good health.

This clonotype came up many times. The CDR3 loop is CASSFNYNEQFF. CDR3 in DNA: TGTGCCAGCAGCTTCAACTACAATGAGCAGTTCTTC. V usage is TRBV5-5 and J usage is TRBJ2-1; no clear D gene. The CDR3 consists of 12 residues. Looked up from germline, CDR1 is SGHKS and CDR2 is YYEKEE (reference sequence). The V end was cut by 2 bases, the J end by 3 bases, with 3 bases between.

This clonotype was picked up many times. The chain is built from TRBV19 and TRBJ2-3; D is ambiguous. The CDR3 runs to 13 residues. V lost 3 bases to trimming and J lost 5 bases, with 9 bases between them. CDR1 is LNHDA, CDR2 SQIVND, per germline (reference sequence). The DNA for the CDR3 is TGTGCCAGTAGTATTTCTCCGGGAGATACGCAGTATTTT. Amino acids: CASSISPGDTQYF.

This clonotype was picked up many times. This rearrangement joins TRBV7-6 to TRBJ2-5; D is tentatively TRBD1 or TRBD2 (5 bases each). Looked up from germline, CDR1 is SGHVS and CDR2 is FNYEAQ. The CDR3 totals 15 residues. Trimming shortened V by 1 base and J by 5 bases, and 14 bases separated the two germline ends. CDR3 amino acids: CASSLEAGSVETQYF. CDR3 DNA: TGTGCCAGCAGCTTAGAGGCAGGGAGTGTGGAGACCCAGTACTTC. Full variable domain (outside the CDR3, taken from reference TRBV7-6 and TRBJ2-5): GAGVSQSPRYKVTKRGQDVALRCDPISGHVSLYWYRQALGQGPEFLTYFNYEAQQDKSGLPNDRFSAERPEGSISTLTIQRTEQRDSAMYRCASSLEAGSVETQYFGPGTRLLVL.

This clonotype was detected many times. The chain carries TRBV19 and TRBJ1-5; D unclear. Germline V CDR1 and CDR2: LNHDA, SQIVND (reference sequence). Deletions cut 4 bases from V and 0 bases from J, with 13 bases between. The CDR3 is 16 amino acids. The DNA of the CDR3 is TGTGCCAGTAGTAACTCAGGACTCATTAGCAATCAGCCCCAGCATTTT. It translates to CASSNSGLISNQPQHF.

There are many counts of this clonotype. CDR3: CASSRGTRQVLFF. DNA of the CDR3: TGTGCCAGCAGCCGCGGGACCAGGCAGGTTCTGTTTTTT. The rearrangement joins TRBV11-2 to TRBJ1-4, with D perhaps TRBD1 (5 bases). CDR1 is SGHAT, CDR2 FQNNGV, per germline. The CDR3 is 13 residues long. Trimming removed 5 bases at V and 14 bases at J, with 18 bases between.

This clonotype was detected ten times or more. The V gene is TRBV5-1, the J gene TRBJ1-1; 7 positions match TRBD1. V was pared by 2 bases and J by 1 base, with 8 bases of the junction left unmatched. From germline, CDR1 is SGHRS and CDR2 YFSETQ. The length of the CDR3 is 16 residues. The CDR3 DNA reads as TGCGCCAGCAGCTTTGGACAGGTTGTTGGGAACACTGAAGCTTTCTTT. Its translation is CASSFGQVVGNTEAFF.

This clonotype was seen a handful of times. CDR3 bases: TGTGCCAGCTCACTTTCTATAGCGGGAGGGTCCTACAATGAGCAGTTCTTC. Residues: CASSLSIAGGSYNEQFF. The chain links TRBV18 to TRBJ2-1, with 11 nucleotides matching TRBD2. Germline V lookup: CDR1 KGHSH, CDR2 LQKENI. The V gene end was trimmed by 4 bases and the J gene end by 1 base; junction bases not matched to a gene: 6. The CDR3 extends over 17 amino acids. Full variable domain (remainder filled in from reference TRBV18 and TRBJ2-1): NAGVMQNPRHLVRRRGQEARLRCSPMKGHSHVYWYRQLPEEGLKFMVYLQKENIIDESGMPKERFSAEFPKEGPSILRIQQVVRGDSAAYFCASSLSIAGGSYNEQFFGPGTRLTVL.

The chain recombines TRBV7-3 with TRBJ2-1; possibly TRBD2 for D (7 bases). Trimming shortened V by 8 bases and J by 6 bases, and 11 bases separated the two germline ends. Germline V lookup: CDR1 SGHTA, CDR2 FQGTGA. There are 12 residues in the CDR3. The chain's CDR3 is CASGGGGNEQFF. The CDR3, as DNA: TGTGCCAGCGGGGGAGGGGGCAATGAGCAGTTCTTC.

The V gene is TRBV7-3, the J gene TRBJ2-1, with 8 bases identical to TRBD2. This CDR3 spans 16 amino acids. V gave up 4 bases and J gave up 8 bases; unmatched junction bases: 13. Germline CDR1 SGHTA, CDR2 FQGTGA. Here the CDR3 reads CASSSSGTRTFDEQFF. DNA for the CDR3: TGTGCCAGCAGCTCGTCCGGGACTAGGACTTTCGATGAGCAGTTCTTC.

The sample holds many counts of this clonotype. This chain connects TRBV15 to TRBJ2-7; D may be TRBD1 or TRBD2 (5 bases each). Trimming cost V 5 bases and J 4 bases, with 12 bases left between them. The CDR3 spans 13 residues. Germline V gene lookup returns CDR1 LNHNV and CDR2 YYDKDF (reference sequence). In DNA, the CDR3 is TGTGCCACCAGCCGGGACGGGCGATACGAGCAGTACGTC. Protein product: CATSRDGRYEQYV.

Worth noting for this clonotype: Just one base apart from a much larger clone, this may be a read error. The genes are TRBV5-6 and TRBJ2-3, with 8 bases lining up with TRBD1. The CDR3 spans 15 residues. Germline V lookup: CDR1 SGHDT, CDR2 YYEEEE. CDR3 bases: TGTGCCAGCAGCTTCAGTCAGGGGGCCGCAGATACGCCGTATTTT. Amino acid sequence: CASSFSQGAADTPYF.

The table lists this clonotype with many counts. The chain uses TRBV29-1 and TRBJ2-1; 10 positions match TRBD1. The length of the CDR3 is 14 residues. With V trimmed by 5 bases and J by 6 bases, 7 bases remained unmatched. Germline CDR1 SQVTM, CDR2 ANQGSEA. The chain's CDR3 is CSVLRDRGTNEQFF. CDR3 bases: TGCAGCGTTCTCCGGGACAGGGGAACCAATGAGCAGTTCTTC.

This clonotype was seen ten or more times. This chain connects TRBV29-1 to TRBJ1-2; 8 bases match TRBD1. CDR3 length equals 13 residues. V shed 6 bases and J 5 bases; nucleotides not matched to a gene: 8. The germline V gene has CDR1 SQVTM and CDR2 ANQGSEA. This CDR3 is CSVSGGPGYGYTF. CDR3 DNA: TGCAGCGTCTCAGGGGGCCCAGGGTATGGCTACACCTTC.

This clonotype was counted many times. The chain employs TRBV11-2 and TRBJ2-4, with D possibly matching TRBD1 (5 bases). The ends were cut back, 4 bases at V and 9 bases at J, with 13 bases in the middle. CDR1 is SGHAT, CDR2 FQNNGV, per germline. This CDR3 is 13 amino acids long. The CDR3, as DNA: TGTGCCAGCAGCTCCCCGCAGGGAAGCATTCAGTACTTC. Residues: CASSSPQGSIQYF.

This clonotype was detected many times. This chain connects TRBV29-1 to TRBJ2-3; 8 bases line up with TRBD2. Germline V lookup: CDR1 SQVTM, CDR2 ANQGSEA. The CDR3 consists of 15 residues. V lost 0 bases to trimming and J lost 3 bases; unmatched junction nucleotides: 5. This chain's CDR3 is CSVEDPQRGTDTQYF. The CDR3 DNA follows: TGCAGCGTTGAAGATCCCCAGCGGGGGACAGATACGCAGTATTTT.

This clonotype was detected many times. The V gene is TRBV11-1, the J gene TRBJ2-1; maybe TRBD2 (5 bases). The CDR3 runs 19 residues. With 4 bases removed from V and 1 base from J, the gap between germline ends came to 23 bases. The germline V gene encodes CDR1 SGHAT and CDR2 FQDESV (reference sequence). The CDR3 reads CASSSNRMTNPKSYNEQFF. Here the CDR3 DNA reads TGTGCCAGCAGCTCGAATCGGATGACTAACCCCAAATCCTACAATGAGCAGTTCTTC.